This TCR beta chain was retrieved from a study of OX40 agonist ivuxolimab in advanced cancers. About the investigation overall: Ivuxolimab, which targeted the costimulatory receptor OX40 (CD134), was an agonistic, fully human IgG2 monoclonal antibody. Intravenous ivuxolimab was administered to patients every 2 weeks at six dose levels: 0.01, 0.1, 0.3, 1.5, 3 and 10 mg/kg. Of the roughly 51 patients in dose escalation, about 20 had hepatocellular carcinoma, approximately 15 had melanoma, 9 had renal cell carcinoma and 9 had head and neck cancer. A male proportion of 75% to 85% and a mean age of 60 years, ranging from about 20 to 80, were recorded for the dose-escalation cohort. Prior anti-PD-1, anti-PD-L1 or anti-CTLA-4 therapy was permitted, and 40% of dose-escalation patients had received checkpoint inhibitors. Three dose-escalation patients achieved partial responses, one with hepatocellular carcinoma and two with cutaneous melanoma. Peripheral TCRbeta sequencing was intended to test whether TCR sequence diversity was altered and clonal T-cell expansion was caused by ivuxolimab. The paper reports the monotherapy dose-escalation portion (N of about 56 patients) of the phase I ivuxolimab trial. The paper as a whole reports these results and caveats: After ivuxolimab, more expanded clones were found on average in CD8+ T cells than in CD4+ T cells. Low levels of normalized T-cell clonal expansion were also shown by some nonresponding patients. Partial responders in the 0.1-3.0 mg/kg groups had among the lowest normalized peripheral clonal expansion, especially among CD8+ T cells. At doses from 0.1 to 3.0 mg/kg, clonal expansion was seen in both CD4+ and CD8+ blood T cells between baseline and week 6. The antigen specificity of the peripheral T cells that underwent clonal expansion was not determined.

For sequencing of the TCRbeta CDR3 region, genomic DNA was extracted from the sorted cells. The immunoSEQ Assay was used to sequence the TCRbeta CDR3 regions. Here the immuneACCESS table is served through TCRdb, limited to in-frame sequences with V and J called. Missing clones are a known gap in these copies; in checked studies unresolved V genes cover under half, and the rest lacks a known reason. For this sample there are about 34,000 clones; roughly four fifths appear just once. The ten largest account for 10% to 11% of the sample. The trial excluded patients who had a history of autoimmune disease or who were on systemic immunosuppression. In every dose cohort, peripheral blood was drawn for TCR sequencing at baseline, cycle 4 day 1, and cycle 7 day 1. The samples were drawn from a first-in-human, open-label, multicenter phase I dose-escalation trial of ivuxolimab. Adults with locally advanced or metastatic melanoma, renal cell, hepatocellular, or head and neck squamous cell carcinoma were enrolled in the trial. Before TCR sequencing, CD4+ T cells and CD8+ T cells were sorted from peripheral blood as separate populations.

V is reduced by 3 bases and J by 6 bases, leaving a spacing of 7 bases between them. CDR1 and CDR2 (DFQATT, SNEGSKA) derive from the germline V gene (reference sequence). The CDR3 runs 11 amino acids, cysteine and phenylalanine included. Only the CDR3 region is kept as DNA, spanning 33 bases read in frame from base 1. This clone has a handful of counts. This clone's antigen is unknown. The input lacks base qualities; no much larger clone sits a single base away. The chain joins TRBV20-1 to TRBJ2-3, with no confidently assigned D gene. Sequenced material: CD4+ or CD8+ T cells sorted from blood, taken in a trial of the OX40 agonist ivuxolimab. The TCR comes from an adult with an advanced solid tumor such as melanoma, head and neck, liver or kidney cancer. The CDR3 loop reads CSARIHDTQYF. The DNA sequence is TGCAGTGCTAGGATCCACGATACGCAGTATTTT.